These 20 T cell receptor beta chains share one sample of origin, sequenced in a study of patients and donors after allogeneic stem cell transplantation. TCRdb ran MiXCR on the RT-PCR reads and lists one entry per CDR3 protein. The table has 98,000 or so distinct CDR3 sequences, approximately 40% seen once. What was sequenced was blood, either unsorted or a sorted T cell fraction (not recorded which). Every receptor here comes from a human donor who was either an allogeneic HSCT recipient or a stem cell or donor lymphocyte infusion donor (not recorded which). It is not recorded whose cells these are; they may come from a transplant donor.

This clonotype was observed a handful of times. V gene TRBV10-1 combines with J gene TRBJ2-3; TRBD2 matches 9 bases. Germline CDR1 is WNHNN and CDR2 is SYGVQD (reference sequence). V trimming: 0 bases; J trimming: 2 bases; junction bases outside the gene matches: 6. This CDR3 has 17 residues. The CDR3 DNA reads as TGCGCCAGCAGTGAGTCGCCTGTAGCGGGGGCCACAGATACGCAGTATTTT. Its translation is CASSESPVAGATDTQYF.

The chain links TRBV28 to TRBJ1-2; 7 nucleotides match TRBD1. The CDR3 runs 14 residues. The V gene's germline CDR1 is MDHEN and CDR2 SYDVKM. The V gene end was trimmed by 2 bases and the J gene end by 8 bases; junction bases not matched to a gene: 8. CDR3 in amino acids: CASSLVDRVGGYTF. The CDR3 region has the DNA TGTGCCAGCAGTTTAGTCGACAGGGTAGGCGGCTACACCTTC.

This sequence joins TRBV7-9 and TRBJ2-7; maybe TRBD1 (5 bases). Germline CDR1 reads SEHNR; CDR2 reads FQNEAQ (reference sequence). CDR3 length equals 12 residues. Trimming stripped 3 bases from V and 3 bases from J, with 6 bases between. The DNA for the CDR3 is TGTGCCAGCAGCTTTGACAGCTACGAGCAGTACTTC. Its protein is CASSFDSYEQYF.

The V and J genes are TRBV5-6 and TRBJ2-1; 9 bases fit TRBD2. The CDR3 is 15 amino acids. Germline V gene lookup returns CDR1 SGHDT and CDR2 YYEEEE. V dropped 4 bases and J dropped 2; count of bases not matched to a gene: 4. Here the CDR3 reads CASSQAGGPYNEQFF. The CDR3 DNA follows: TGTGCCAGCAGCCAAGCGGGAGGTCCCTACAATGAGCAGTTCTTC.

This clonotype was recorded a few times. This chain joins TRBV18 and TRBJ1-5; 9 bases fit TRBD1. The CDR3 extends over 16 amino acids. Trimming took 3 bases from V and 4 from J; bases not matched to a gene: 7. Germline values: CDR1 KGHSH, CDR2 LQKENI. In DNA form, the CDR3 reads TGTGCCAGCTCACCGGCTCAGGGACAGGGAAATCAGCCCCAGCATTTT. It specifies CASSPAQGQGNQPQHF.

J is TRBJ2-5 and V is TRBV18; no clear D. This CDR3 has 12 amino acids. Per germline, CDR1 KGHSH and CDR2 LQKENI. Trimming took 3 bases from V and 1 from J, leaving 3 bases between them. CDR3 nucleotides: TGTGCCAGCTCACCCGCCCAAGAGACCCAGTACTTC. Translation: CASSPAQETQYF.

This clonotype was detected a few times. The CDR3 DNA follows: TGTGCCACCAGCAGAAGGGGGCTTACGCCCTACAATGAGCAGTTCTTC. Translating it yields CATSRRGLTPYNEQFF. The chain combines TRBV15 with TRBJ2-1, with 7 positions matching TRBD1. V dropped 2 bases and J dropped 2; count of bases not matched to a gene: 6. The germline V gene has CDR1 LNHNV and CDR2 YYDKDF (reference sequence). The CDR3 runs 16 residues.

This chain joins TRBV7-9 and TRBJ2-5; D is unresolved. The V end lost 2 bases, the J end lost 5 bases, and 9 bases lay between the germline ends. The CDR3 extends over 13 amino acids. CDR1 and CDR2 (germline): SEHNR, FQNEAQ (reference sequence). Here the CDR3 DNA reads TGTGCCAGCAGCTTATGGGCAGTGGAGACCCAGTACTTC. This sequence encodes CASSLWAVETQYF.

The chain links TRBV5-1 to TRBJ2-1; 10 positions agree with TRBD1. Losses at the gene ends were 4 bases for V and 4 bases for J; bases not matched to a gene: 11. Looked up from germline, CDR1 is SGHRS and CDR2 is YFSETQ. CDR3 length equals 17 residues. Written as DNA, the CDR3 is TGCGCCAGCAGCAGAGGAACGACAGGGGGCCAATACAATGAGCAGTTCTTC. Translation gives CASSRGTTGGQYNEQFF. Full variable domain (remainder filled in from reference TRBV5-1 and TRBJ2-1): KAGVTQTPRYLIKTRGQQVTLSCSPISGHRSVSWYQQTPGQGLQFLFEYFSETQRNKGNFPGRFSGRQFSNSRSEMNVSTLELGDSALYLCASSRGTTGGQYNEQFFGPGTRLTVL.

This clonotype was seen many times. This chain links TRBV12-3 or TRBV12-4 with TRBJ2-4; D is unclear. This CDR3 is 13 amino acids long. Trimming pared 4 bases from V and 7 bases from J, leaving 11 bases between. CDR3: CASSSRNPNIQYF. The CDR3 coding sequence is TGTGCCAGCAGTTCTAGGAATCCGAACATTCAGTACTTC.

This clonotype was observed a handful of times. Here the CDR3 DNA reads TGCAGTGCTAGCCGGACAGGGGGCAACTATGGCTACACCTTC. Translating gives CSASRTGGNYGYTF. The chain combines TRBV20-1 with TRBJ1-2; 11 bases line up with TRBD1. Germline trimming cut 3 bases from V and 2 bases from J; bases unmatched to any gene: 2. Per germline, CDR1 DFQATT and CDR2 SNEGSKA (reference sequence). The CDR3 runs 14 residues.

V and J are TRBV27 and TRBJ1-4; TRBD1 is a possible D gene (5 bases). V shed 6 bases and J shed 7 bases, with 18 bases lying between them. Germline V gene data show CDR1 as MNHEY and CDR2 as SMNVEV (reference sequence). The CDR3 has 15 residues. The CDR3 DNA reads TGTGCCAGCAGGAATCCACAGGCCCGTGGTGAAAAACTGTTTTTT. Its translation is CASRNPQARGEKLFF.

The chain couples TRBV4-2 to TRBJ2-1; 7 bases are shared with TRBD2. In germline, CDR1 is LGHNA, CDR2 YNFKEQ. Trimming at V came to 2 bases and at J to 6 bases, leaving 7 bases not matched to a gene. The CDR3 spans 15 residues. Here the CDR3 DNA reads TGTGCCAGCAGCCAAAGCGGGGTTGGGATCAATGAGCAGTTCTTC. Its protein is CASSQSGVGINEQFF.

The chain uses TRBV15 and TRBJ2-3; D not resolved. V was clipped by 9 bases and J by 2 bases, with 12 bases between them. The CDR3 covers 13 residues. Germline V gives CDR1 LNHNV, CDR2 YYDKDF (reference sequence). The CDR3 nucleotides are TGTGCCACAAAATCCCCCTCCACAGATACGCAGTATTTT. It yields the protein CATKSPSTDTQYF. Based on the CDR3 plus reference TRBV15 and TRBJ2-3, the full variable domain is DAMVIQNPRYQVTQFGKPVTLSCSQTLNHNVMYWYQQKSSQAPKLLFHYYDKDFNNEADTPDNFQSRRPNTSFCFLDIRSPGLGDTAMYLCATKSPSTDTQYFGPGTRLTVL.

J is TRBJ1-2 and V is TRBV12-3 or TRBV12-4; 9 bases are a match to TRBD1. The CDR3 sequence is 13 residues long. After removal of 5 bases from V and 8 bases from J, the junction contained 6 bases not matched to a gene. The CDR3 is CASSPRDRVGYTF. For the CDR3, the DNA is TGTGCCAGCAGTCCACGGGACAGGGTGGGCTACACCTTC.

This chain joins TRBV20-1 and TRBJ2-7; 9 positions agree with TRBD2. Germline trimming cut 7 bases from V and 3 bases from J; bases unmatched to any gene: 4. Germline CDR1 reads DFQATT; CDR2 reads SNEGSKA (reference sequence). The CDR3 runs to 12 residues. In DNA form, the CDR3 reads TGCAGTGTCAATAGCGGGAGCTACGAGCAGTACTTC. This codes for CSVNSGSYEQYF.

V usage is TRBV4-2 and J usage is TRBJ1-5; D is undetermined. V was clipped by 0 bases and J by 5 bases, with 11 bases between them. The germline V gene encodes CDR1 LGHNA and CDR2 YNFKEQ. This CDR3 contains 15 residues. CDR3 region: CASSQDEGWDQPQHF. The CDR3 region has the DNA TGTGCCAGCAGCCAAGATGAAGGGTGGGATCAGCCCCAGCATTTT.

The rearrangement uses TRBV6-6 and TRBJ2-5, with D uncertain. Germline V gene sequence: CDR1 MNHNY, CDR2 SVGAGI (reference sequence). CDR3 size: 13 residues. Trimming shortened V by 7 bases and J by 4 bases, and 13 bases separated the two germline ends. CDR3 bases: TGTGCCAGCAATCAACGGTGGAGAGAGACCCAGTACTTC. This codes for CASNQRWRETQYF.

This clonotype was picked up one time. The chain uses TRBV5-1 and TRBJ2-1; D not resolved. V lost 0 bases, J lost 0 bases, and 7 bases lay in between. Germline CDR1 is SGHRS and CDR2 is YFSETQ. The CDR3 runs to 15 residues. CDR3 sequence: CASSLVVRSYNEQFF. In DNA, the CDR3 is TGCGCCAGCAGCTTGGTCGTTCGCTCCTACAATGAGCAGTTCTTC.

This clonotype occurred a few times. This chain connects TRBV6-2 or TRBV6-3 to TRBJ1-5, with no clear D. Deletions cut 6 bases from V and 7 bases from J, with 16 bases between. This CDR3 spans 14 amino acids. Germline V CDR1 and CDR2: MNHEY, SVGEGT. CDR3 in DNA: TGTGCCAGCAGACCCATACTAATTGGGCAGCCCCAGCATTTT. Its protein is CASRPILIGQPQHF.